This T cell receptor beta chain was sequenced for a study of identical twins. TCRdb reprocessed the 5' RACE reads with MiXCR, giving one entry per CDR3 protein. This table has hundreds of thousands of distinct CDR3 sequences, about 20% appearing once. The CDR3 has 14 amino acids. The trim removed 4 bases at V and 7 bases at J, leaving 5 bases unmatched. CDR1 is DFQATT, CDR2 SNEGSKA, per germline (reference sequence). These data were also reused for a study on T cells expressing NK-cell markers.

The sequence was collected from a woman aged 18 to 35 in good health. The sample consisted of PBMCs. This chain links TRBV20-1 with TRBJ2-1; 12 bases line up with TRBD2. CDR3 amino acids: CSAKGLAGTNEQFF. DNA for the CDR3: TGCAGTGCTAAAGGACTAGCGGGGACAAATGAGCAGTTCTTC.